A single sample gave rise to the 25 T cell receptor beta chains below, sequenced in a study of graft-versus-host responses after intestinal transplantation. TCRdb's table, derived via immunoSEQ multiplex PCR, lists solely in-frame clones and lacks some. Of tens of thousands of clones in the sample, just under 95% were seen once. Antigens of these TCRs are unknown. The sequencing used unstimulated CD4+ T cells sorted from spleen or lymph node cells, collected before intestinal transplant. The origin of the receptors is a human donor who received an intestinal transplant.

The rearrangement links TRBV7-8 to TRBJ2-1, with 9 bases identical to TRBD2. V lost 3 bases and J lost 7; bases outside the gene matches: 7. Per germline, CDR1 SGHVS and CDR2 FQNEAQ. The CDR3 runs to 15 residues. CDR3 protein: CASSLLQREENEQFF. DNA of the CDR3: TGTGCCAGCAGCTTGCTTCAGCGGGAGGAAAATGAGCAGTTCTTC.

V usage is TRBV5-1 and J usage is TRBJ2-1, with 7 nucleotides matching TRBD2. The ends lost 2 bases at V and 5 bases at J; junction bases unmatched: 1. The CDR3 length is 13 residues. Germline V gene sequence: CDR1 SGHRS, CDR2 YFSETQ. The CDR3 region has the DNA TGCGCCAGCAGCTTAGCGGGAAACAATGAGCAGTTCTTC. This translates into CASSLAGNNEQFF.

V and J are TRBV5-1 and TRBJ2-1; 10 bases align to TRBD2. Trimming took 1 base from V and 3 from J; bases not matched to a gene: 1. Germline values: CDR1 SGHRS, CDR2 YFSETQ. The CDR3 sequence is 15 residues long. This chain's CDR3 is CASSLIAGGYNEQFF. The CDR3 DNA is TGCGCCAGCAGCTTGATAGCGGGAGGCTACAATGAGCAGTTCTTC.

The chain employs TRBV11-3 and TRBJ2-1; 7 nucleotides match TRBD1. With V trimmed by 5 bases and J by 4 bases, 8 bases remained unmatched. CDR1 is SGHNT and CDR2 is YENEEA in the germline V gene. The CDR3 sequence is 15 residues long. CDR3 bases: TGTGCCAGCAGCGAAGAGGGACAGAGTTACAATGAGCAGTTCTTC. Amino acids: CASSEEGQSYNEQFF.

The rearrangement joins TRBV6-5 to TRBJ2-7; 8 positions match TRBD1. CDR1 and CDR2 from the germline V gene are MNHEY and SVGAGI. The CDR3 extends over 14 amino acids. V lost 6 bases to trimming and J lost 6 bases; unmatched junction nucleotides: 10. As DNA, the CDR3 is TGTGCCAGCAGCCTCAGGGGGCTGGCCAGCGAGCAGTACTTC. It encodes CASSLRGLASEQYF.

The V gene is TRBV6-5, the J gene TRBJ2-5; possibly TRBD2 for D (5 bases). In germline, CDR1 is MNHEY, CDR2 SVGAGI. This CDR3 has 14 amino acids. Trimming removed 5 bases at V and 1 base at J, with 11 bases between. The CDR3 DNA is TGTGCCAGCAGTCCTCAGAGGGCCCAAGAGACCCAGTACTTC. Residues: CASSPQRAQETQYF.

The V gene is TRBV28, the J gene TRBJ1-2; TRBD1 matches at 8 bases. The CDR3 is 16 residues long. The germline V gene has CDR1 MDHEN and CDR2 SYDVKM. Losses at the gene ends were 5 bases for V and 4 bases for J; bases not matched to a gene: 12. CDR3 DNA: TGTGCCAGCAGTCCTCAAGACAGGGGAGCTCTCTATGGCTACACCTTC. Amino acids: CASSPQDRGALYGYTF.

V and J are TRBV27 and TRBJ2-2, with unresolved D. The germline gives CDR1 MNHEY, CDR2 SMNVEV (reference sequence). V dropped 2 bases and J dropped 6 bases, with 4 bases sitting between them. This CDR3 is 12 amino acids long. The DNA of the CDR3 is TGTGCCAGCAGTTTAATGGCCGGGGAGCTGTTTTTT. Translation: CASSLMAGELFF.

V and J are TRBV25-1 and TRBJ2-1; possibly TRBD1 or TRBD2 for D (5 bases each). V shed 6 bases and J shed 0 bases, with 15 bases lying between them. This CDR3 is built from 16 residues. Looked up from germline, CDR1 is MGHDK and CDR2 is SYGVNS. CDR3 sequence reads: CASRPPGASSYNEQFF. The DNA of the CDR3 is TGTGCCAGCAGACCCCCCGGGGCAAGCTCCTACAATGAGCAGTTCTTC.

DNA of the CDR3: TGTGCCTGGCATGAGACCCCATGGGAGCAGTTCTTC. Protein sequence: CAWHETPWEQFF. The V gene is TRBV30, the J gene TRBJ2-1, with unresolved D. Germline V CDR1 and CDR2: GTSNPN, SVGIG (reference sequence). There are 12 residues in the CDR3. The ends were cut back, 5 bases at V and 10 bases at J, with 15 bases in the middle. Full variable domain (rest looked up from reference TRBV30 and TRBJ2-1): SQTIHQWPATLVQPVGSPLSLECTVEGTSNPNLYWYRQAAGRGLQLLFYSVGIGQISSEVPQNLSASRPQDRQFILSSKKLLLSDSGFYLCAWHETPWEQFFGPGTRLTVL.

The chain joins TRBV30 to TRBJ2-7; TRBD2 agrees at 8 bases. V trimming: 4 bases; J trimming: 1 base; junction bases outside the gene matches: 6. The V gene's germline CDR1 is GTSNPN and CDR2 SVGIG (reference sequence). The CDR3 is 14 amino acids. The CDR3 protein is CAWTSGSFSYEQYF. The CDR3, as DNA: TGTGCCTGGACTAGCGGGTCTTTTTCCTACGAGCAGTACTTC.

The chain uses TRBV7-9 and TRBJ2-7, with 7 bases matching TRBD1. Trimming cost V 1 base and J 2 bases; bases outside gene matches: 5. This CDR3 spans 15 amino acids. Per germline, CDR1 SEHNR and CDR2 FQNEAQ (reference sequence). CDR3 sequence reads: CASSLVRQGAYEQYF. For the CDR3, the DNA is TGTGCCAGCAGCTTAGTTCGGCAGGGGGCCTACGAGCAGTACTTC.

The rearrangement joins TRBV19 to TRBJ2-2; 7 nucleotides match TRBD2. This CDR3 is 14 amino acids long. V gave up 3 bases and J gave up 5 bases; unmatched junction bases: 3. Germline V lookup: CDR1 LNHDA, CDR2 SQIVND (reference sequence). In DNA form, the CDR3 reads TGTGCCAGTAGTATCCTGCGGGAGACCGGGGAGCTGTTTTTT. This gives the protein CASSILRETGELFF.

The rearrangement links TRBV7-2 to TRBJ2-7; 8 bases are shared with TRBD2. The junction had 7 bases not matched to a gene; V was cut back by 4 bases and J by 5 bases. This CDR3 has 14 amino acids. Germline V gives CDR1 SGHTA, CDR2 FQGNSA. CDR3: CASSYGTRTHEQYF. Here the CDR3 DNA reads TGTGCCAGCAGCTACGGGACTAGGACCCACGAGCAGTACTTC.

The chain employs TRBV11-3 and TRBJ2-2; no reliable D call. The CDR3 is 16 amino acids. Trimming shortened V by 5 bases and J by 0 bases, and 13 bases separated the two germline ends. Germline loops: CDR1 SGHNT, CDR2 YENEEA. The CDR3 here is CASSRHGTTNTGELFF. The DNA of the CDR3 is TGTGCCAGCAGCCGCCACGGCACCACGAACACCGGGGAGCTGTTTTTT. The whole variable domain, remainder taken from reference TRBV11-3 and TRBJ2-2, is EAGVVQSPRYKIIEKKQPVAFWCNPISGHNTLYWYLQNLGQGPELLIRYENEEAVDDSQLPKDRFSAERLKGVDSTLKIQPAELGDSAVYLCASSRHGTTNTGELFFGEGSRLTVL.

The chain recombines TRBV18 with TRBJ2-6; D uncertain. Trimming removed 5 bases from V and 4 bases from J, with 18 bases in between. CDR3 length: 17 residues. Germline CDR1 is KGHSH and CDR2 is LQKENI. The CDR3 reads CASSTSSSGSGANVLTF. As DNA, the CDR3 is TGTGCCAGCTCAACTTCTTCATCTGGTTCGGGGGCCAACGTCCTGACTTTC.

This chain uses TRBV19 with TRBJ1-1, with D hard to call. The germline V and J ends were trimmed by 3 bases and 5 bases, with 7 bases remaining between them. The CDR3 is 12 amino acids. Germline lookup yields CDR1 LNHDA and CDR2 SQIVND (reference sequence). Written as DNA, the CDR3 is TGTGCCAGTAGTATGATCAGAACTGAAGCTTTCTTT. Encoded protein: CASSMIRTEAFF. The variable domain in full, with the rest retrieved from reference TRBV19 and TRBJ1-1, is DGGITQSPKYLFRKEGQNVTLSCEQNLNHDAMYWYRQDPGQGLRLIYYSQIVNDFQKGDIAEGYSVSREKKESFPLTVTSAQKNPTAFYLCASSMIRTEAFFGQGTRLTVV.

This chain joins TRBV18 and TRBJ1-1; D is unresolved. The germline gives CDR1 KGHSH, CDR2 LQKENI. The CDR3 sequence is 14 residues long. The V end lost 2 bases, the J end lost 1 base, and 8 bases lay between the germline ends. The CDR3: CASSPEVKNTEAFF. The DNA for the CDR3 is TGTGCCAGCTCACCAGAGGTTAAGAACACTGAAGCTTTCTTT.

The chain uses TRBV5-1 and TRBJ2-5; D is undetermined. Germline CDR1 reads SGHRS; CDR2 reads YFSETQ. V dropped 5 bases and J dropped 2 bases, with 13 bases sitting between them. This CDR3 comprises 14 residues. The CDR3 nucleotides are TGCGCCAGCAGTCCAGTGAGGTTACAAGAGACCCAGTACTTC. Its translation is CASSPVRLQETQYF.

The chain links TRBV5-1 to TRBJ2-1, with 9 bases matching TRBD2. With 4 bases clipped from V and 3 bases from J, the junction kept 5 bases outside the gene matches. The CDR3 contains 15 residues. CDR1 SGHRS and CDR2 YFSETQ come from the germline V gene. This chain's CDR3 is CASSASGRSYNEQFF. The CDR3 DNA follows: TGCGCCAGCAGCGCCAGCGGGAGGAGCTACAATGAGCAGTTCTTC. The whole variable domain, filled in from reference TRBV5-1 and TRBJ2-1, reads KAGVTQTPRYLIKTRGQQVTLSCSPISGHRSVSWYQQTPGQGLQFLFEYFSETQRNKGNFPGRFSGRQFSNSRSEMNVSTLELGDSALYLCASSASGRSYNEQFFGPGTRLTVL.

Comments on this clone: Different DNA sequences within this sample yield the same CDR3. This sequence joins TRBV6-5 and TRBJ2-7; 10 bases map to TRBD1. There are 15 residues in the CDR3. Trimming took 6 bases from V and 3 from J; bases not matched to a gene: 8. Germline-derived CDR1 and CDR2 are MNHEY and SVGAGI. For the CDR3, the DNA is TGTGCCAGCAGACACACCGGGACAGGGGACTACGAGCAGTACTTC. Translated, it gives CASRHTGTGDYEQYF.

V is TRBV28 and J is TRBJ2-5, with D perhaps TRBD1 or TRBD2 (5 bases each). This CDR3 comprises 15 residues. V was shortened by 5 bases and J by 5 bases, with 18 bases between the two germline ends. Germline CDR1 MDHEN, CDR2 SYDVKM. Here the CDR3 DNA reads TGTGCCAGCAGTCCTCCGGCCCGGGGACCTGAGACCCAGTACTTC. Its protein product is CASSPPARGPETQYF.

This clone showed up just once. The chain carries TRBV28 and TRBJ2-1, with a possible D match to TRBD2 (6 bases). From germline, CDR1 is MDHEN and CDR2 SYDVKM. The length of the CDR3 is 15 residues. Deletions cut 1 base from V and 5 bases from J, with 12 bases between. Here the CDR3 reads CASSLYGTGDNEQFF. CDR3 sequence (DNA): TGTGCCAGCAGTTTATACGGGACTGGAGACAATGAGCAGTTCTTC.

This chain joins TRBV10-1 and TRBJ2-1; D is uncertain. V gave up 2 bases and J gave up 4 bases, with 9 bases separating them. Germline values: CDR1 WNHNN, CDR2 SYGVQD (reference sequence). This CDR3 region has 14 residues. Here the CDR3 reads CASSERTRYNEQFF. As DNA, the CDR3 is TGCGCCAGCAGTGAGAGAACTCGTTACAATGAGCAGTTCTTC.

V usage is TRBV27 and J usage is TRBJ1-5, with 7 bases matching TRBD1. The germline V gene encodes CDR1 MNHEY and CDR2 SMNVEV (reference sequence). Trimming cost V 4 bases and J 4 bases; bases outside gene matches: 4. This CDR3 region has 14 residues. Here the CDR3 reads CASSSGRGNQPQHF. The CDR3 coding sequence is TGTGCCAGCAGTTCCGGCAGGGGGAATCAGCCCCAGCATTTT.